The 21 T cell receptor beta chains below all came from one sample that was sequenced in a study of T cell responses to AZD1222 COVID-19 vaccine. The data were produced by immunoSEQ multiplex PCR, yet TCRdb's version contains in-frame clones alone and is incomplete. This sample has about 120,000 clones; 86% occur once, and the top ten carry 20% to 25%. The specimen was peripheral blood, collected on day 0 of AZD1222 vaccination. These TCRs come from an adult in good health.

On this clone: The same CDR3 is also encoded by other DNA sequences in this sample. V is TRBV3-1 (or the pseudogene TRBV3-2) and J is TRBJ1-5; 7 bases are a match to TRBD1. CDR3 size: 15 residues. Germline V CDR1 and CDR2: LGHDT, YNNKEL (reference sequence). Trimming removed 3 bases from V and 4 bases from J; junction bases left unmatched: 6. CDR3 loop: CASSQGQLLNQPQHF. CDR3 nucleotide sequence: TGTGCCAGCAGCCAGGGACAGCTACTTAATCAGCCCCAGCATTTT.

This clone came up a few times. The J gene is TRBJ2-7, the V gene TRBV7-2; D gene unclear. Germline CDR1 and CDR2: SGHTA and FQGNSA. V lost 1 base and J 2 bases, leaving 9 bases between the germline ends. This CDR3 comprises 14 residues. The DNA for the CDR3 is TGTGCCAGCAGCTTAGAGGGCGGCACCTACGAGCAGTACTTC. Protein product: CASSLEGGTYEQYF.

The V and J genes are TRBV7-9 and TRBJ1-2, with TRBD1 as a possible D gene (5 bases). V was clipped by 3 bases and J by 6 bases, with 8 bases between them. CDR3 length equals 12 residues. Per the germline V gene, CDR1 is SEHNR and CDR2 is FQNEAQ (reference sequence). CDR3 loop: CASSLSGNGYTF. The DNA of the CDR3 is TGTGCCAGCAGCTTGTCAGGGAATGGCTACACCTTC.

The rearrangement links TRBV19 to TRBJ1-4, with D uncertain. The CDR3 is 14 residues long. Germline lookup yields CDR1 LNHDA and CDR2 SQIVND (reference sequence). V was clipped by 4 bases and J by 0 bases, with 6 bases between them. CDR3 loop: CASSTGATNEKLFF. CDR3 sequence (DNA): TGTGCCAGTAGTACGGGAGCAACTAATGAAAAACTGTTTTTT.

The V and J genes are TRBV15 and TRBJ1-1, with D possibly matching TRBD1 (5 bases). CDR3 length: 16 amino acids. Trimming removed 0 bases at V and 6 bases at J, with 17 bases between. Germline values: CDR1 LNHNV, CDR2 YYDKDF (reference sequence). Here the CDR3 reads CATSRDKGVGHPEAFF. CDR3 in DNA: TGTGCCACCAGCAGAGATAAAGGGGTAGGGCACCCTGAAGCTTTCTTT.

This clone was recorded once. This chain connects TRBV10-1 to TRBJ2-2; no definite D call. Germline V gene sequence: CDR1 WNHNN, CDR2 SYGVQD (reference sequence). Trimming shortened V by 2 bases and J by 6 bases, and 10 bases separated the two germline ends. The CDR3 is made up of 14 amino acids. The CDR3 region has the DNA TGCGCCAGCAGTGAGGTAGACAAGCCCGGGGAGCTGTTTTTT. Translation gives CASSEVDKPGELFF.

This sequence joins TRBV9 and TRBJ2-2, with D maybe TRBD1 (6 bases). From germline, CDR1 is SGDLS and CDR2 YYNGEE. V was clipped by 4 bases and J by 7 bases, with 29 bases between them. This CDR3 is built from 19 residues. The CDR3 here is CASSPPSQETGQSRGELFF. CDR3 DNA: TGTGCCAGCAGCCCACCTTCCCAAGAGACCGGACAGTCCCGCGGGGAGCTGTTTTTT.

This clone appeared once. V usage is TRBV18 and J usage is TRBJ2-3; D possibly corresponds to TRBD1 (6 bases). V was trimmed by 3 bases and J by 1 base, leaving 26 bases between them. Germline V gives CDR1 KGHSH, CDR2 LQKENI. CDR3 length: 20 residues. The CDR3: CASSPGIGTGSQTRTDTQYF. The CDR3 region has the DNA TGTGCCAGCTCACCCGGCATCGGAACAGGGAGTCAGACCCGCACAGATACGCAGTATTTT.

This chain links TRBV19 with TRBJ2-7, with D perhaps matching TRBD1 (6 bases). Trimming removed 3 bases at V and 0 bases at J, with 12 bases between. The CDR3 has 15 amino acids. The germline V gene encodes CDR1 LNHDA and CDR2 SQIVND (reference sequence). Here the CDR3 DNA reads TGTGCCAGTAGTATGGAGCAGGGGATCTCCTACGAGCAGTACTTC. Amino acids: CASSMEQGISYEQYF. Filled out from reference TRBV19 and TRBJ2-7, the complete variable domain reads DGGITQSPKYLFRKEGQNVTLSCEQNLNHDAMYWYRQDPGQGLRLIYYSQIVNDFQKGDIAEGYSVSREKKESFPLTVTSAQKNPTAFYLCASSMEQGISYEQYFGPGTRLTVT.

V gene TRBV7-9 combines with J gene TRBJ2-3; D is unclear. CDR3 size: 14 residues. Trimming stripped 6 bases from V and 0 bases from J, with 10 bases between. Germline V gene data show CDR1 as SEHNR and CDR2 as FQNEAQ (reference sequence). The CDR3 bases are TGTGCCAGCAGAGGCGGCGCTAGCACAGATACGCAGTATTTT. It codes for CASRGGASTDTQYF.

V gene TRBV3-1 (or the pseudogene TRBV3-2) combines with J gene TRBJ1-2; maybe TRBD1 (5 bases). Germline V gene data show CDR1 as LGHDT and CDR2 as YNNKEL (reference sequence). The V gene lost 2 bases and the J gene lost 2 bases, with 15 bases spanning the gap. CDR3 length equals 16 residues. The DNA of the CDR3 is TGTGCCAGCAGCCAACTTTCGGGGGGGTGGAACTATGGCTACACCTTC. As protein: CASSQLSGGWNYGYTF.

This clone turned up a few times. The V gene is TRBV7-9, the J gene TRBJ1-1; 8 bases agree with TRBD1. This CDR3 has 15 residues. V shed 4 bases, J shed 6 bases, and the junction held 10 bases outside the gene matches. Per germline, CDR1 SEHNR and CDR2 FQNEAQ (reference sequence). CDR3 nucleotides: TGTGCCAGCAGCTCCTGGACAGGGTTGCGCCCTGAAGCTTTCTTT. This codes for CASSSWTGLRPEAFF.

In regard to this clone: Other DNA sequences of this sample code for an identical CDR3. J is TRBJ1-5 and V is TRBV6-6; a weak D match, TRBD1 (5 bases). V gave up 7 bases and J gave up 3 bases, with 10 bases separating them. This CDR3 spans 13 amino acids. Germline CDR1 and CDR2: MNHNY and SVGAGI (reference sequence). CDR3 nucleotide sequence: TGTGCCAGCACTGACAGTCTCAATCAGCCCCAGCATTTT. Translation gives CASTDSLNQPQHF.

The V call is TRBV12-3 or TRBV12-4, the J call TRBJ2-5, with D possibly matching TRBD2 (6 bases). Trimming removed 2 bases from V and 4 bases from J, with 8 bases in between. The CDR3 runs 13 residues. The CDR3 DNA follows: TGTGCCAGCAGTTTATTGGGAGGAGAGACCCAGTACTTC. This translates into CASSLLGGETQYF.

This clone appeared a single time. The rearrangement links TRBV20-1 to TRBJ2-2; the D gene is possibly TRBD2 (5 bases). This CDR3 contains 11 residues. Germline assignment: CDR1 DFQATT and CDR2 SNEGSKA (reference sequence). The DNA of the CDR3 is TGCATCCCCGGCGGGCGGGGGGAGCTGTTTTTT. Translated: CIPGGRGELFF.

The chain links TRBV2 to TRBJ2-7; D may be TRBD1 (5 bases). Between the trimmed V and J ends, which lost 7 bases and 1 base, there was a span of 14 bases. There are 14 residues in the CDR3. Germline CDR1 and CDR2: SNHLY and FYNNEI. The DNA of the CDR3 is TGTGCCAGCAAGGGGATGAGATCATCCTACGAGCAGTACTTC. Residues: CASKGMRSSYEQYF.

This chain joins TRBV2 and TRBJ1-6; TRBD1 agrees at 7 bases. In germline, CDR1 is SNHLY, CDR2 FYNNEI. The length of the CDR3 is 17 residues. The junction had 12 bases not matched to a gene; V was cut back by 10 bases and J by 0 bases. The CDR3 is CATHRTGRSSYNSPLHF. The DNA of the CDR3 is TGTGCCACCCATCGGACAGGTCGAAGCTCCTATAATTCACCCCTCCACTTT.

The rearrangement joins TRBV12-3 or TRBV12-4 to TRBJ2-1, with D hard to call. V was pared by 6 bases and J by 4 bases, with 4 bases between. There are 11 residues in the CDR3. CDR3 DNA sequence: TGTGCCAGCAGCACGTACAATGAGCAGTTCTTC. It is translated as CASSTYNEQFF.

V and J are TRBV28 and TRBJ1-5; D not certain. The CDR3 contains 16 residues. Germline V gene data show CDR1 as MDHEN and CDR2 as SYDVKM. V lost 2 bases and J lost 7, with 18 bases in between. CDR3 region: CASSLMVGKVRQPQHF. The DNA of the CDR3 is TGTGCCAGCAGTTTAATGGTAGGGAAGGTAAGGCAGCCCCAGCATTTT.

The DNA of the CDR3 is TGTGCCAGCAGCCATCGGGATCGTGAGGAAAAACTGTTTTTT. Its protein is CASSHRDREEKLFF. This sequence joins TRBV3-1 (or the pseudogene TRBV3-2) and TRBJ1-4; D unclear. CDR1 is LGHDT and CDR2 is YNNKEL in the germline V gene (reference sequence). V lost 3 bases and J 8 bases, leaving 13 bases between the germline ends. This CDR3 has 14 residues.

The genes are TRBV6-6 and TRBJ1-5; 7 positions agree with TRBD1. V gave up 10 bases and J gave up 5 bases; unmatched junction bases: 14. The length of the CDR3 is 15 residues. CDR1 MNHNY and CDR2 SVGAGI come from the germline V gene (reference sequence). The CDR3: CATGDRDRGYQPQHF. As DNA, the CDR3 is TGTGCCACGGGAGACCGGGACAGAGGCTATCAGCCCCAGCATTTT.